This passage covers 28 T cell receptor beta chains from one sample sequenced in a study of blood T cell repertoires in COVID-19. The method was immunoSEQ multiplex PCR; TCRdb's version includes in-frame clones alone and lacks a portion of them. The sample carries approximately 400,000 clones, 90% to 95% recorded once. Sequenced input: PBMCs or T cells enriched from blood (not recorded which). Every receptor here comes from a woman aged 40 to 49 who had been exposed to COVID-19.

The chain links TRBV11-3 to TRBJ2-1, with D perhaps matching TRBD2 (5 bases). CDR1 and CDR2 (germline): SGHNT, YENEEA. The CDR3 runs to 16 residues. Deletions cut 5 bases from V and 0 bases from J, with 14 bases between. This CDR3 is CASSPRSGSSYNEQFF. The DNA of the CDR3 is TGTGCCAGCAGCCCTCGGAGTGGGAGCTCCTACAATGAGCAGTTCTTC.

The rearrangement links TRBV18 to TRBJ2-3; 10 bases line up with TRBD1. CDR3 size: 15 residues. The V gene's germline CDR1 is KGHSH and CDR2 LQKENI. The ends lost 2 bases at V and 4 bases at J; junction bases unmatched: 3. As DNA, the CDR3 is TGTGCCAGCTCACCAGACAGGGGGCAGTCAGATACGCAGTATTTT. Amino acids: CASSPDRGQSDTQYF.

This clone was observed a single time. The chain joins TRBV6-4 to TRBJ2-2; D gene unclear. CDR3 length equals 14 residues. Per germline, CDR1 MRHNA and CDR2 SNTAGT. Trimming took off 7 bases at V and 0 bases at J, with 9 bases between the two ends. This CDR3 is CASKPDTNTGELFF. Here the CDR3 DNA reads TGTGCCAGCAAACCTGACACGAACACCGGGGAGCTGTTTTTT.

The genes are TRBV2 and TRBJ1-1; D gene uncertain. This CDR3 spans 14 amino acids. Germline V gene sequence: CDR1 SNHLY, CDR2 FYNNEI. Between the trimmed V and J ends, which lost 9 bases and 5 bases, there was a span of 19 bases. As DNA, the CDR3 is TGTGCCAGTGTGCGGTGGTCTTCGATTACTGAAGCTTTCTTT. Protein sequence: CASVRWSSITEAFF. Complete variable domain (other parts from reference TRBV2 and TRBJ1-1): EPEVTQTPSHQVTQMGQEVILRCVPISNHLYFYWYRQILGQKVEFLVSFYNNEISEKSEIFDDQFSVERPDGSNFTLKIRSTKLEDSAMYFCASVRWSSITEAFFGQGTRLTVV.

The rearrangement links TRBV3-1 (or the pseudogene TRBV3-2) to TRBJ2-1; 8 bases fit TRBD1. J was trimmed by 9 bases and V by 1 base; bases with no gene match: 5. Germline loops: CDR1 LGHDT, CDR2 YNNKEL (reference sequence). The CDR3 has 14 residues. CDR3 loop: CASSQVRGPGEQFF. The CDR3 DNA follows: TGTGCCAGCAGCCAAGTCAGGGGGCCGGGTGAGCAGTTCTTC.

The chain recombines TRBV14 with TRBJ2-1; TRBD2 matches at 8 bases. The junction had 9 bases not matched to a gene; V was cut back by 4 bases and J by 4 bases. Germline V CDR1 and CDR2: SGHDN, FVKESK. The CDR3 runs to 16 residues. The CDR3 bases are TGTGCCAGCAGCCTAGTTCGCGGGGGGATATACAATGAGCAGTTCTTC. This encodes CASSLVRGGIYNEQFF. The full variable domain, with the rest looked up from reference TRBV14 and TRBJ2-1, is EAGVTQFPSHSVIEKGQTVTLRCDPISGHDNLYWYRRVMGKEIKFLLHFVKESKQDESGMPNNRFLAERTGGTYSTLKVQPAELEDSGVYFCASSLVRGGIYNEQFFGPGTRLTVL.

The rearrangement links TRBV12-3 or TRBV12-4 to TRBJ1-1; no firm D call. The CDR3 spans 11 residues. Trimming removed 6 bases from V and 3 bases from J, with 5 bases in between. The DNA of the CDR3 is TGTGCCAGCAGCGAGCACACTGAAGCTTTCTTT. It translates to CASSEHTEAFF.

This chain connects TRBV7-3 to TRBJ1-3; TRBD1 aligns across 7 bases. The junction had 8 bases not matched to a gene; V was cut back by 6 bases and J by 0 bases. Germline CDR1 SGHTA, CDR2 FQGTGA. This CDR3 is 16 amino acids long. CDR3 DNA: TGTGCCAGCAGTCCCCAAGGGACAGCCTCTGGAAACACCATATATTTT. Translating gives CASSPQGTASGNTIYF.

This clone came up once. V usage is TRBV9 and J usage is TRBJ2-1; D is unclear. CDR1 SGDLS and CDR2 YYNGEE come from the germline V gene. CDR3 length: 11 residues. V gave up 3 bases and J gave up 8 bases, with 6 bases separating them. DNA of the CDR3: TGTGCCAGCAGCGACGAGGATGAGCAGTTCTTC. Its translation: CASSDEDEQFF.

As DNA, the CDR3 is TGCAGCGTTGTCGGCAGGGTGAACACTGAAGCTTTCTTT. It codes for CSVVGRVNTEAFF. The V call is TRBV29-1, the J call TRBJ1-1; tentative D call: TRBD1 (5 bases). The CDR3 is 13 amino acids. Trimming cost V 4 bases and J 0 bases, with 9 bases left between them. Germline V lookup: CDR1 SQVTM, CDR2 ANQGSEA. The full variable domain, rest sourced from reference TRBV29-1 and TRBJ1-1, is SAVISQKPSRDICQRGTSLTIQCQVDSQVTMMFWYRQQPGQSLTLIATANQGSEATYESGFVIDKFPISRPNLTFSTLTVSNMSPEDSSIYLCSVVGRVNTEAFFGQGTRLTVV.

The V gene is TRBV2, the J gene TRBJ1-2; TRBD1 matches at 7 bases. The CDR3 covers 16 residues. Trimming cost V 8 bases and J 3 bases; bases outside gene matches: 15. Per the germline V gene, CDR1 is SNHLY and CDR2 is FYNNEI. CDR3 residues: CASPRGETGDDYGYTF. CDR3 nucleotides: TGTGCCAGCCCAAGAGGAGAAACAGGGGATGACTATGGCTACACCTTC.

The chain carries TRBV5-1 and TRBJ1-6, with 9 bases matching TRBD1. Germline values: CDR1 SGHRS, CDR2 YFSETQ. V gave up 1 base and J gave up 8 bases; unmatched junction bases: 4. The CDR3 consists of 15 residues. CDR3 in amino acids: CASSLSGQGYSPLHF. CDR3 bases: TGCGCCAGCAGCTTGTCGGGACAGGGTTATTCACCCCTCCACTTT.

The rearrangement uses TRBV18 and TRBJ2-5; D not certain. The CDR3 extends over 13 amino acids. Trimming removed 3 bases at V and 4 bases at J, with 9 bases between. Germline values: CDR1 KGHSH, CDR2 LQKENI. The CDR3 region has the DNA TGTGCCAGCTCACCTGTCTACGGAGAGACCCAGTACTTC. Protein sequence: CASSPVYGETQYF.

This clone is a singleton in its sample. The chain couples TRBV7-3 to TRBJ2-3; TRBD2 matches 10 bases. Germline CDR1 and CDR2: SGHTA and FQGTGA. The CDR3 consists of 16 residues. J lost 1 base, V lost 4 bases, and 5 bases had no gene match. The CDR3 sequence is CASSSLAGAGTDTQYF. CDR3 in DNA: TGTGCCAGCAGCTCCCTAGCGGGGGCCGGCACAGATACGCAGTATTTT.

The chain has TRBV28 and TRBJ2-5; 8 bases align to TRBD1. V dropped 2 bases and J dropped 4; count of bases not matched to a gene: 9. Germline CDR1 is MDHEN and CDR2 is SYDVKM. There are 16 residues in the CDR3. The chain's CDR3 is CASSLRRQGARETQYF. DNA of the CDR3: TGTGCCAGCAGTTTAAGGCGCCAGGGGGCGAGAGAGACCCAGTACTTC.

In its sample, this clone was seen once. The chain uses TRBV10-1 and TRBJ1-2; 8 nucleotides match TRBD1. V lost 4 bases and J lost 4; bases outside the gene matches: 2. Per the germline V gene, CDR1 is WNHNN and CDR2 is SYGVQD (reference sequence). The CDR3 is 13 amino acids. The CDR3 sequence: CASSADRAYGYTF. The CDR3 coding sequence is TGCGCCAGCAGTGCGGACAGGGCCTATGGCTACACCTTC.

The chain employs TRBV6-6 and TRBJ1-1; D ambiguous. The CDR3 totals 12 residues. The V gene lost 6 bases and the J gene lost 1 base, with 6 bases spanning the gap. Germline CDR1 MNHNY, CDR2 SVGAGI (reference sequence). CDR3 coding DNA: TGTGCCAGCAGACTCGAGAACACTGAAGCTTTCTTT. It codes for CASRLENTEAFF.

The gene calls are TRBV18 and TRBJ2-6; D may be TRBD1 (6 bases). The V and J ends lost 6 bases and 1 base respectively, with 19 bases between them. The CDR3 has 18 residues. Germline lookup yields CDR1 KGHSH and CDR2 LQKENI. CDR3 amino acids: CASSPDRTAASGANVLTF. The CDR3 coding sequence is TGTGCCAGCTCGCCCGACAGGACTGCAGCTTCTGGGGCCAACGTCCTGACTTTC.

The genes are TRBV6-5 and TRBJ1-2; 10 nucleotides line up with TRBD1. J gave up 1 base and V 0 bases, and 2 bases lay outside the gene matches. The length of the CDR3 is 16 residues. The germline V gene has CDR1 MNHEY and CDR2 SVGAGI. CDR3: CASSYSGTGVNYGYTF. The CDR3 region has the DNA TGTGCCAGCAGTTACTCGGGGACAGGGGTTAACTATGGCTACACCTTC.

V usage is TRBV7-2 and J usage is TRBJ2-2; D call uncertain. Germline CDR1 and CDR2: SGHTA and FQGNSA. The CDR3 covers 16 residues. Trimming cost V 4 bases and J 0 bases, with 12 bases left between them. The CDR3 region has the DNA TGTGCCAGCAGCTCCTATCCGTTCGCGAACACCGGGGAGCTGTTTTTT. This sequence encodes CASSSYPFANTGELFF.

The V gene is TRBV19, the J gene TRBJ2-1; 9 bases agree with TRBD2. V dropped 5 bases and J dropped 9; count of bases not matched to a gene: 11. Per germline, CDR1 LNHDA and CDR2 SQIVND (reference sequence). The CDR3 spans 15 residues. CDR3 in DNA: TGTGCCAGTAGTCGGGGGGCGGGAGGGACCGGTGAGCAGTTCTTC. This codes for CASSRGAGGTGEQFF. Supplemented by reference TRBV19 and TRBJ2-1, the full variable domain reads DGGITQSPKYLFRKEGQNVTLSCEQNLNHDAMYWYRQDPGQGLRLIYYSQIVNDFQKGDIAEGYSVSREKKESFPLTVTSAQKNPTAFYLCASSRGAGGTGEQFFGPGTRLTVL.

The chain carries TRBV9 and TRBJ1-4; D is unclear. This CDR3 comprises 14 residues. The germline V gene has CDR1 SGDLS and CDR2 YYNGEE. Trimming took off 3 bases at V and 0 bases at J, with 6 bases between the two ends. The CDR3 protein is CASSASTTNEKLFF. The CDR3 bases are TGTGCCAGCAGCGCATCCACAACTAATGAAAAACTGTTTTTT.

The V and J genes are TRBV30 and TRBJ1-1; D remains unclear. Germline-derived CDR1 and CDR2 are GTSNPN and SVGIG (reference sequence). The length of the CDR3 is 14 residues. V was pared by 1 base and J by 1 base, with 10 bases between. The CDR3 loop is CAWSERSQNTEAFF. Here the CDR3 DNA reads TGTGCCTGGAGTGAAAGGAGTCAGAACACTGAAGCTTTCTTT.

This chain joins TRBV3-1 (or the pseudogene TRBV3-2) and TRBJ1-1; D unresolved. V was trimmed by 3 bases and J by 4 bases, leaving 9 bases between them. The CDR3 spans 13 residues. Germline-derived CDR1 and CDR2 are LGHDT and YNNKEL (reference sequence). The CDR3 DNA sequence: TGTGCCAGCAGCCAGGGCTTGGGCACTGAAGCTTTCTTT. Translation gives CASSQGLGTEAFF.

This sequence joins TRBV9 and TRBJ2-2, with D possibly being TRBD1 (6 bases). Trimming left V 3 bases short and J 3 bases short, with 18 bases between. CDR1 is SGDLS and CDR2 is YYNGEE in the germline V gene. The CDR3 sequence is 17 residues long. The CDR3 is CASSEDRLKVDTGELFF. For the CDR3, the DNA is TGTGCCAGCAGCGAGGACAGACTTAAGGTGGACACCGGGGAGCTGTTTTTT.

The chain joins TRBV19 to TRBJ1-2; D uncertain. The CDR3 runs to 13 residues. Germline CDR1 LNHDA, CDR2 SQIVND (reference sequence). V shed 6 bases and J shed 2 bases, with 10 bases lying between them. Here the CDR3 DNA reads TGTGCCAGTAGGGCGGCAGTGAACTATGGCTACACCTTC. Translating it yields CASRAAVNYGYTF.

The CDR3 spells CASSKTGGREKLFF. CDR3 DNA sequence: TGTGCCAGCAGTAAGACAGGGGGCCGGGAAAAACTGTTTTTT. This sequence joins TRBV9 and TRBJ1-4, with TRBD1 matching 10 bases. Trimming at V came to 5 bases and at J to 8 bases, leaving 6 bases not matched to a gene. In germline, CDR1 is SGDLS, CDR2 YYNGEE. The CDR3 has 14 residues.

The CDR3, as DNA: TGCGCCAGCAGCCAAGACAGGGATCCCCACTACGAGCAGTACTTC. Amino acid sequence: CASSQDRDPHYEQYF. The chain uses TRBV4-3 and TRBJ2-7, with D possibly TRBD1 on 5 matching bases. Trimming took 0 bases from V and 3 from J, leaving 12 bases between them. This CDR3 has 15 residues. Germline values: CDR1 LGHNA, CDR2 YSLEER.